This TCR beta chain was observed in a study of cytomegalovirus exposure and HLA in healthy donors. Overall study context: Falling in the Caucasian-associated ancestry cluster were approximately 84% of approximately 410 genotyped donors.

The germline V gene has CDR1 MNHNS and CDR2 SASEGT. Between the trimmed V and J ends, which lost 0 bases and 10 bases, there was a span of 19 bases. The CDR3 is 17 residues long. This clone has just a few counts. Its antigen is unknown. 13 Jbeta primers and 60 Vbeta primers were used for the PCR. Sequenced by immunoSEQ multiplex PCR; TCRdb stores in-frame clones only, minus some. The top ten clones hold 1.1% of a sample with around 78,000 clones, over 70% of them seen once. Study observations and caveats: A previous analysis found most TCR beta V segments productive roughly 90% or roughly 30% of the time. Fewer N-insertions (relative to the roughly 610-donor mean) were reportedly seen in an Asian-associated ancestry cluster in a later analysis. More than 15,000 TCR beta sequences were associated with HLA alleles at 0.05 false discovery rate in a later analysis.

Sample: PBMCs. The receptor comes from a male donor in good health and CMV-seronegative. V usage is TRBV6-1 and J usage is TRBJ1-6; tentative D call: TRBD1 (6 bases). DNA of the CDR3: TGTGCCAGCAGTGAAGCGGGGGGGGCCAGGGGAAACTCACCCCTCCACTTT. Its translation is CASSEAGGARGNSPLHF.